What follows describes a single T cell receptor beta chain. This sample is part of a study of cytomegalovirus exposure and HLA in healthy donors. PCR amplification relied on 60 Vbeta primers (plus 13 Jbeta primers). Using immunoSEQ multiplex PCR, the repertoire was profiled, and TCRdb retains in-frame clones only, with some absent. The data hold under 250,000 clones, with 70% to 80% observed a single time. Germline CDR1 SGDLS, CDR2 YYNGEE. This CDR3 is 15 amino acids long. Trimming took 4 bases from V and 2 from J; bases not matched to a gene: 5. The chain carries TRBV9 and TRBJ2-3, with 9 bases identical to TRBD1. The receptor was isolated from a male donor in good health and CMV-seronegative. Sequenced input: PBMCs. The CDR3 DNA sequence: TGTGCCAGCAGCTCTTGGACAGGGGACACAGATACGCAGTATTTT. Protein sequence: CASSSWTGDTDTQYF.